The 3 T cell receptor beta chains given below trace back to one sample, sequenced in a study of vaccination and CD4 T cells after COVID-19. Their cognate antigens are unknown. Specified treatment: approximately nine-day PBMC culture with coronavirus spike peptide pools or control peptides (ViraFEST assay). Cultured CD4+ T-cell DNA underwent Oncomine TCR Beta short-read sequencing. Each CDR3 protein is one row after TCRdb ran MiXCR on the PCR reads. The data show 14,000 or so distinct CDR3 sequences, about 29% seen once. The specimen sequenced was cultured CD4+ T cells from blood. These receptor sequences come from a human donor with COVID-19.

This clonotype was counted a few times. The chain recombines TRBV7-2 with TRBJ1-5; no clear D gene. Germline loops: CDR1 SGHTA, CDR2 FQGNSA. The CDR3 extends over 14 amino acids. The ends were cut back, 5 bases at V and 6 bases at J, with 14 bases in the middle. The CDR3 reads CASSAVVRGQPQHF. The CDR3, as DNA: TGTGCCAGCAGCGCGGTGGTTCGCGGTCAGCCCCAGCATTTT.

V is TRBV6-5 and J is TRBJ1-2, with D unresolved. Trimming removed 0 bases from V and 5 bases from J, with 13 bases in between. Germline CDR1 and CDR2: MNHEY and SVGAGI. The CDR3 sequence is 15 residues long. CDR3 sequence (DNA): TGTGCCAGCAGTTACTCGAGTGGCAGAGAGTATGGCTACACCTTC. Translation: CASSYSSGREYGYTF.

The rearrangement uses TRBV6-1 and TRBJ2-5; 9 bases line up with TRBD1. The CDR3 covers 14 residues. Germline V CDR1 and CDR2: MNHNS, SASEGT. The V and J ends lost 6 bases and 7 bases, in that order; junction bases with no gene match: 9. The CDR3 loop reads CASSRGQGVGTQYF. The CDR3 nucleotides read TGTGCCAGCAGCCGGGGACAGGGAGTGGGGACCCAGTACTTC.